This passage covers 20 T cell receptor beta chains from one sample sequenced in a study of T cells in Graves' hyperthyroidism and ophthalmopathy. Researchers amplified the TCR beta CDR3 regions from RNA transcripts. The primer set for the first-round RT-PCR of the TCR CDR3 was HTBI. TCRdb called the multiplex PCR reads again in MiXCR, with one record for every CDR3 protein. Of roughly 570,000 distinct CDR3 sequences listed, 46% are singletons. The sequenced material came from peripheral blood or thyroid tissue (not recorded which). The receptors here all came from an adult woman with Graves' disease, either hyperthyroidism or ophthalmopathy (not recorded which).

The J gene is TRBJ2-2, the V gene TRBV3-1, with D perhaps being TRBD1 or TRBD2 (5 bases each). Germline V gene lookup returns CDR1 LGHDT and CDR2 YNNKEL (reference sequence). The CDR3 runs to 13 residues. Trimming stripped 3 bases from V and 6 bases from J, with 8 bases between. As DNA, the CDR3 is TGTGCCAGCAGCCAGGGGGACGCCGGGGAGCTGTTTTTT. It yields the protein CASSQGDAGELFF.

The sample holds many counts of this clonotype. The CDR3 loop is CASSPGPSIYEQYF. CDR3 bases: TGTGCCAGCAGTCCGGGACCATCGATTTACGAGCAGTACTTC. The genes are TRBV12-3 or TRBV12-4 and TRBJ2-7, with D perhaps matching TRBD1 or TRBD2 (5 bases each). The CDR3 covers 14 residues. V gave up 5 bases and J gave up 4 bases, with 15 bases separating them.

This clonotype has only a few counts. The genes are TRBV2 and TRBJ1-3; no reliable D call. Germline V gene sequence: CDR1 SNHLY, CDR2 FYNNEI. The CDR3 is made up of 15 amino acids. V was shortened by 2 bases and J by 2 bases, with 10 bases between the two germline ends. The CDR3 DNA follows: TGTGCCAGCAGTGAAACTCATGGCCCTGGAAACACCATATATTTT. Protein sequence: CASSETHGPGNTIYF.

This clonotype was detected many times. This chain connects TRBV4-1 to TRBJ2-5; tentative D call: TRBD2 (6 bases). CDR3 length: 15 amino acids. The germline V gene encodes CDR1 MGHRA and CDR2 YSYEKL. V gave up 5 bases and J gave up 4 bases, with 17 bases separating them. CDR3 coding DNA: TGCGCCAGCAGCTCCCGACTAGGCTATAGAGAGACCCAGTACTTC. Encoded protein: CASSSRLGYRETQYF.

The chain joins TRBV6-5 to TRBJ1-1; no definite D call. Germline lookup yields CDR1 MNHEY and CDR2 SVGAGI. Trimming pared 0 bases from V and 10 bases from J, leaving 15 bases between. The CDR3 runs 14 residues. CDR3 DNA: TGTGCCAGCAGTTACTCGGGCAGGCGAAATTCAGCTTTCTTT. Protein sequence: CASSYSGRRNSAFF.

Note on this clonotype: A much larger clone differs from this one at a single base, so this may be a read error. The gene calls are TRBV7-2 and TRBJ1-1; 8 nucleotides line up with TRBD1. This CDR3 has 17 residues. The germline V gene encodes CDR1 SGHTA and CDR2 FQGNSA. Trimming at V came to 5 bases and at J to 4 bases, leaving 15 bases not matched to a gene. CDR3 protein: CASSVNNRQGSVTEAFF. Written as DNA, the CDR3 is TGTGCCAGCAGCGTAAACAATAGACAGGGGTCGGTCACTGAAGCTTTCTTT.

This clonotype was seen a handful of times. V is TRBV10-1 and J is TRBJ2-1; D is undetermined. Germline CDR1 reads WNHNN; CDR2 reads SYGVQD (reference sequence). The CDR3 is made up of 15 amino acids. V lost 4 bases and J 3 bases, leaving 13 bases between the germline ends. CDR3 sequence reads: CASSVSLGGYNEQFF. The CDR3 nucleotides read TGCGCCAGCAGTGTTTCCTTGGGCGGCTACAATGAGCAGTTCTTC.

J is TRBJ2-6 and V is TRBV18; the D is unclear. The ends were cut back, 2 bases at V and 2 bases at J, with 10 bases in the middle. Germline V gives CDR1 KGHSH, CDR2 LQKENI. This CDR3 has 16 residues. The CDR3 DNA sequence: TGTGCCAGCTCACCAGTAGGTGGCACTGGGGCCAACGTCCTGACTTTC. Translated, it gives CASSPVGGTGANVLTF.

Points on this clonotype: Sequence at one end of the junction differs from germline and may be a read error. J is TRBJ1-1 and V is TRBV19; a weak D match, TRBD1 (6 bases). Germline-derived CDR1 and CDR2 are LNHDA and SQIVND (reference sequence). CDR3 length: 13 amino acids. The CDR3 region is CASSTTGGSEAPF. The CDR3 DNA follows: TGTGCCAGTAGCACGACAGGAGGTTCTGAAGCTCCCTTT.

At least ten counts were recorded for this clonotype. The genes are TRBV5-1 and TRBJ2-5; D remains unclear. The ends were cut back, 2 bases at V and 0 bases at J, with 5 bases in the middle. Germline V gene sequence: CDR1 SGHRS, CDR2 YFSETQ. This CDR3 has 13 residues. The CDR3 DNA follows: TGCGCCAGCAGCTTCCTCGACCAAGAGACCCAGTACTTC. It codes for CASSFLDQETQYF.

V gene TRBV9 combines with J gene TRBJ1-1, with a possible D match to TRBD1 (6 bases). This CDR3 has 11 residues. V dropped 3 bases and J dropped 10 bases, with 10 bases sitting between them. The germline CDR1 and CDR2 sequences are SGDLS and YYNGEE. The CDR3 loop is CASSEGGAAFF. The CDR3, as DNA: TGTGCCAGCAGCGAGGGGGGGGCAGCTTTCTTT.

This clonotype was seen ten or more times. The V and J genes are TRBV20-1 and TRBJ2-7, with D possibly called TRBD1 or TRBD2 (5 bases each). The V and J ends lost 6 bases and 5 bases respectively, with 14 bases between them. Germline CDR1 DFQATT, CDR2 SNEGSKA (reference sequence). CDR3 length equals 12 residues. This CDR3 is CSARGLGDEQYF. In DNA, the CDR3 is TGCAGTGCACGGGGCCTTGGGGACGAGCAGTACTTC.

This clonotype appeared many times. V usage is TRBV12-3 or TRBV12-4 and J usage is TRBJ1-5, with 9 bases that match TRBD1. The CDR3 has 15 residues. The V segment lost 6 bases and the J segment 4 bases; nucleotides outside the gene matches: 7. CDR3 residues: CASSSLGTGNQPQHF. In DNA, the CDR3 is TGTGCCAGCAGCTCCCTCGGGACAGGGAATCAGCCCCAGCATTTT.

A note on this clonotype: This could be a read error, since a much larger clone is one nucleotide away. V usage is TRBV10-3 and J usage is TRBJ2-5; D not resolved. Trimming shortened V by 8 bases and J by 1 base, and 5 bases separated the two germline ends. CDR1 is ENHRY, CDR2 SYGVKD, per germline. The CDR3 length is 11 residues. The CDR3 spells CAIGFQETQYF. The CDR3 DNA reads TGTGCCATCGGGTTCCAAGAGACCCAGTACTTC.

The rearrangement links TRBV7-9 to TRBJ2-5; 7 positions match TRBD1. J was trimmed by 4 bases and V by 5 bases; bases with no gene match: 13. Germline loops: CDR1 SEHNR, CDR2 FQNEAQ (reference sequence). This CDR3 contains 16 residues. CDR3 coding DNA: TGTGCCAGCAGCCCACAAGAGCCAGGGGACAGAGAGACCCAGTACTTC. Its protein product is CASSPQEPGDRETQYF.

This clonotype was seen only a few times. The chain combines TRBV20-1 with TRBJ1-1; 7 positions agree with TRBD1. With 5 bases clipped from V and 0 bases from J, the junction kept 9 bases outside the gene matches. The CDR3 covers 15 residues. Germline V CDR1 and CDR2: DFQATT, SNEGSKA (reference sequence). The CDR3 bases are TGCAGTGCTCCGTCGACAGGGTCCCTGAACACTGAAGCTTTCTTT. Protein: CSAPSTGSLNTEAFF.

This rearrangement joins TRBV10-3 to TRBJ1-3; D uncertain. The germline gives CDR1 ENHRY, CDR2 SYGVKD. The CDR3 consists of 12 residues. With 4 bases removed from V and 7 bases from J, the gap between germline ends came to 8 bases. The CDR3 sequence: CAISVQANTIYF. DNA for the CDR3: TGTGCCATCAGTGTCCAGGCGAACACCATATATTTT.

On this clonotype: A much bigger clone sits one base away, suggesting this may be a read error. The genes are TRBV6-1 and TRBJ2-7; 7 bases fit TRBD2. The CDR3 extends over 15 amino acids. V was pared by 4 bases and J by 2 bases, with 8 bases of the junction left unmatched. Germline V gives CDR1 MNHNS, CDR2 SASEGT. In nucleotides, the CDR3 is TGTGCCAGCAGTGCCCCCGGGACTATCCCCTACGAGCAGTACTTC. This sequence encodes CASSAPGTIPYEQYF.

V usage is TRBV20-1 and J usage is TRBJ2-5; 13 bases match TRBD2. Germline values: CDR1 DFQATT, CDR2 SNEGSKA (reference sequence). With 6 bases clipped from V and 7 bases from J, the junction kept 8 bases outside the gene matches. The CDR3 covers 14 residues. The CDR3: CSATRTSGSGTQYF. The DNA for the CDR3 is TGCAGTGCAACCCGGACTAGCGGGAGTGGGACCCAGTACTTC.

As for this clonotype: A much larger clone sits a single nucleotide away, making a read error possible. The V gene is TRBV5-5, the J gene TRBJ1-1; TRBD1 is a possible D gene (5 bases). This CDR3 is built from 12 residues. CDR1 and CDR2 (germline): SGHKS, YYEKEE (reference sequence). This CDR3 reads CASSPQTAEASF. In DNA, the CDR3 is TGTGCCAGCAGCCCACAGACAGCTGAAGCTTCCTTT.